The sequence of this T cell receptor (beta chain) was determined in a study of blood T cell repertoires in COVID-19. Whole-study context: Acute and convalescent COVID-19 samples came from the United States, Italy and Spain. Sources were T cells, B-cell-depleted T cells, or PBMCs; the material itself was cDNA or gDNA.

This clone was observed once. In the original processing: For nucleated cells, counts were estimated from reference gene primer amplification. Clones were read by immunoSEQ multiplex PCR, and TCRdb kept only the in-frame ones, dropping some. The DNA was the basis for D and trimming; V, J and clone size are from that table. Of 200,000 to 250,000 clones listed, around 90% are singletons. Germline CDR1 and CDR2: SNHLY and FYNNEI. The CDR3 loop spans 14 amino acids. V was trimmed by 5 bases and J by 0 bases, leaving 10 bases between them. The sequenced sample was peripheral blood. This sequence joins TRBV2 and TRBJ1-1; D is perhaps TRBD1 (5 bases). The clonotype comes from a woman under 30 who had recovered from COVID-19. In DNA, the CDR3 is TGTGCCAGCAGTCTAGGGGCCATGAACACTGAAGCTTTCTTT. Protein: CASSLGAMNTEAFF.